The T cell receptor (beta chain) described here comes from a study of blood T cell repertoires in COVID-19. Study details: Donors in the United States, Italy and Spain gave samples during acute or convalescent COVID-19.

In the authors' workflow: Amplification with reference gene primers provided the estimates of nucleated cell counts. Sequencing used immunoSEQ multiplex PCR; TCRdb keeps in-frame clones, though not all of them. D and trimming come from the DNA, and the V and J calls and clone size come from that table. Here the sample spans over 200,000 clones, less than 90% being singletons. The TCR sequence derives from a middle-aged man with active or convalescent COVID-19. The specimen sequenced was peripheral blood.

The CDR3 sequence is CASRRDRATNYGYTF. The CDR3 nucleotides are TGTGCCAGCCGAAGAGACAGGGCGACTAACTATGGCTACACCTTC. The chain joins TRBV6-5 to TRBJ1-2; TRBD1 aligns across 7 bases. With 8 bases clipped from V and 0 bases from J, the junction kept 9 bases outside the gene matches. Germline V lookup: CDR1 MNHEY, CDR2 SVGAGI. CDR3 size: 15 residues.